Each of the 12 T cell receptor beta chains below was sequenced from the same sample in a study of lymphopenia after photon versus proton radiotherapy. The repertoire was sequenced with immunoSEQ multiplex PCR; TCRdb's copy has only in-frame clones and lacks some. The sample holds tens of thousands of clones, 87% seen once. This specimen was peripheral blood, taken from a patient treated with proton-based radiotherapy. These TCRs come from a woman aged 55-69 years with cholangiocarcinoma. Some clones in this sample may be carry-over from other donors' samples.

Comments on this clone: This same CDR3 is encoded by further DNA sequences in the sample. This chain uses TRBV18 with TRBJ2-3, with unresolved D. V was trimmed by 3 bases and J by 2 bases, leaving 3 bases between them. The CDR3 has 12 amino acids. From germline, CDR1 is KGHSH and CDR2 LQKENI. CDR3 DNA: TGTGCCAGCTCACCCTCCACAGATACGCAGTATTTT. Protein product: CASSPSTDTQYF. The variable domain in full, with the rest retrieved from reference TRBV18 and TRBJ2-3, is NAGVMQNPRHLVRRRGQEARLRCSPMKGHSHVYWYRQLPEEGLKFMVYLQKENIIDESGMPKERFSAEFPKEGPSILRIQQVVRGDSAAYFCASSPSTDTQYFGPGTRLTVL.

The chain recombines TRBV5-1 with TRBJ2-7; D is undetermined. With 7 bases removed from V and 0 bases from J, the gap between germline ends came to 11 bases. The germline V gene encodes CDR1 SGHRS and CDR2 YFSETQ. This CDR3 comprises 13 residues. The chain's CDR3 is CASRYESSYEQYF. The CDR3, as DNA: TGCGCCAGCCGCTACGAGAGCTCCTACGAGCAGTACTTC.

The chain joins TRBV2 to TRBJ1-1; 12 bases map to TRBD1. Germline-derived CDR1 and CDR2 are SNHLY and FYNNEI. The length of the CDR3 is 16 residues. After removal of 7 bases from V and 3 bases from J, the junction contained 9 bases not matched to a gene. The CDR3 DNA reads as TGTGCCAGCAATCTCCGGGACAGGGGGCGAGACACTGAAGCTTTCTTT. Its translation is CASNLRDRGRDTEAFF.

The rearrangement uses TRBV7-9 and TRBJ2-6; no reliable D call. V lost 1 base to trimming and J lost 0 bases, with 16 bases between them. The germline CDR1 and CDR2 sequences are SEHNR and FQNEAQ (reference sequence). The CDR3 is 19 amino acids. CDR3 residues: CASSLGAPYGPSGANVLTF. CDR3 DNA: TGTGCCAGCAGCTTAGGGGCCCCCTACGGGCCCTCTGGGGCCAACGTCCTGACTTTC.

The rearrangement uses TRBV18 and TRBJ2-1; D gene unclear. With 2 bases removed from V and 0 bases from J, the gap between germline ends came to 8 bases. Germline V gene data show CDR1 as KGHSH and CDR2 as LQKENI. This CDR3 spans 15 amino acids. CDR3 loop: CASSPSQTSYNEQFF. CDR3 nucleotides: TGTGCCAGCTCACCATCCCAGACCTCCTACAATGAGCAGTTCTTC.

This clone was found once. J is TRBJ2-3 and V is TRBV5-1, with D tentatively TRBD1 (6 bases). V gave up 1 base and J gave up 9 bases, with 9 bases separating them. CDR3 length: 12 amino acids. Looked up from germline, CDR1 is SGHRS and CDR2 is YFSETQ. The CDR3 coding sequence is TGCGCCAGCAGCTTGTTACAGGGAACGCAGTATTTT. It codes for CASSLLQGTQYF. The whole variable domain, remainder taken from reference TRBV5-1 and TRBJ2-3, is KAGVTQTPRYLIKTRGQQVTLSCSPISGHRSVSWYQQTPGQGLQFLFEYFSETQRNKGNFPGRFSGRQFSNSRSEMNVSTLELGDSALYLCASSLLQGTQYFGPGTRLTVL.

This clone occurred once. The gene calls are TRBV18 and TRBJ2-6; D gene uncertain. CDR1 is KGHSH and CDR2 is LQKENI in the germline V gene. V was clipped by 6 bases and J by 0 bases, with 9 bases between them. This CDR3 comprises 15 residues. The CDR3 coding sequence is TGTGCCAGCTCCCCGCCCAACTCTGGGGCCAACGTCCTGACTTTC. As protein: CASSPPNSGANVLTF.

The rearrangement joins TRBV4-3 to TRBJ2-7, with 9 positions matching TRBD2. Per the germline V gene, CDR1 is LGHNA and CDR2 is YSLEER. After removal of 0 bases from V and 7 bases from J, the junction contained 7 bases not matched to a gene. The CDR3 loop spans 15 amino acids. CDR3 amino acids: CASSQEAGGAGEQYF. The CDR3 DNA sequence: TGCGCCAGCAGCCAAGAGGCGGGGGGGGCGGGAGAGCAGTACTTC.

The V and J genes are TRBV11-2 and TRBJ1-4; no reliable D call. Germline values: CDR1 SGHAT, CDR2 FQNNGV. The ends were cut back, 5 bases at V and 6 bases at J, with 25 bases in the middle. There are 18 residues in the CDR3. CDR3 loop: CASSPSIVSGRGYEKLFF. DNA of the CDR3: TGTGCCAGCAGCCCCTCTATTGTTTCCGGTAGAGGGTATGAAAAACTGTTTTTT.

The genes are TRBV14 and TRBJ1-2; no definite D call. The germline V and J ends were trimmed by 3 bases and 2 bases, with 4 bases remaining between them. The CDR3 spans 12 residues. In germline, CDR1 is SGHDN, CDR2 FVKESK. This chain's CDR3 is CASSHGNYGYTF. In nucleotides, the CDR3 is TGTGCCAGCAGCCACGGGAACTATGGCTACACCTTC. The whole variable domain, filled in from reference TRBV14 and TRBJ1-2, reads EAGVTQFPSHSVIEKGQTVTLRCDPISGHDNLYWYRRVMGKEIKFLLHFVKESKQDESGMPNNRFLAERTGGTYSTLKVQPAELEDSGVYFCASSHGNYGYTFGSGTRLTVV.

The chain carries TRBV18 and TRBJ1-1; weak D call: TRBD1 (5 bases). The V and J ends lost 1 base and 5 bases respectively, with 11 bases between them. Germline CDR1 reads KGHSH; CDR2 reads LQKENI. The CDR3 is 14 amino acids. The CDR3 DNA reads as TGTGCCAGCTCACCACAGGGGCCGGGGACTGAAGCTTTCTTT. It is translated as CASSPQGPGTEAFF.

The chain employs TRBV19 and TRBJ1-1, with D uncertain. CDR1 is LNHDA, CDR2 SQIVND, per germline (reference sequence). V lost 5 bases and J lost 8, with 24 bases in between. The CDR3 extends over 16 amino acids. The CDR3 bases are TGTGCCAGTAGTTCGCGGGAGGCAGGCCATCCTCGCGAAGCTTTCTTT. This gives the protein CASSSREAGHPREAFF.